This T cell receptor beta chain was recorded in a study of blood T cells in healthy people across ages. Combining a sample-barcoded 5' primer with a J-beta primer mix, a second PCR ran for roughly 6 to 12 cycles. TCRdb reprocessed the 5' RACE reads via MiXCR and lists one record per CDR3 protein. The table lists around 1,000,000 distinct CDR3 sequences, roughly 24% of them singletons. V dropped 0 bases and J dropped 6; count of bases not matched to a gene: 7. This CDR3 region has 17 residues. Per the germline V gene, CDR1 is MNHEY and CDR2 is SVGEGT. In addition, the sample was reused for a study of T cells of mothers and their children.

The genes are TRBV6-2 or TRBV6-3 and TRBJ2-3; 12 nucleotides match TRBD2. The TCR was taken from a girl aged 2 to 10 in good health. Sequencing used blood. The CDR3: CASSYSSTSGSLDTQYF. The CDR3 nucleotides read TGTGCCAGCAGTTACTCTTCGACTAGCGGGAGCCTCGATACGCAGTATTTT.